The 25 T cell receptor beta chains below come from one sample, sequenced in a study of graft-versus-host responses after intestinal transplantation. Antigens for these TCRs are unknown. Generated by immunoSEQ multiplex PCR, the TCRdb table keeps only in-frame clones and is missing some. The sample carries 80,000 to 100,000 clones, roughly nine tenths recorded once. The material sequenced was unstimulated CD4+ T cells sorted from spleen or lymph node cells, taken before intestinal transplant. These receptor sequences come from a human donor who received an intestinal transplant.

Here the CDR3 DNA reads TGCGCCAGCAGTCCCGGGGGTAATACGCAGTATTTT. It is translated as CASSPGGNTQYF. The V call is TRBV10-2, the J call TRBJ2-3; D may be TRBD2 (6 bases). The CDR3 has 12 residues. Germline V gene lookup returns CDR1 WSHSY and CDR2 SAAADI. Trimming took off 5 bases at V and 7 bases at J, with 10 bases between the two ends.

The chain carries TRBV6-5 and TRBJ1-3, with 8 bases fitting TRBD1. Germline V gene sequence: CDR1 MNHEY, CDR2 SVGAGI. The CDR3 spans 15 residues. J was trimmed by 4 bases and V by 7 bases; bases with no gene match: 9. The CDR3 reads CASKTGGASGNTIYF. CDR3 bases: TGTGCCAGCAAAACAGGGGGAGCCTCGGGAAACACCATATATTTT.

The chain joins TRBV6-6 to TRBJ1-1, with 10 bases lining up with TRBD1. This CDR3 comprises 15 residues. Looked up from germline, CDR1 is MNHNY and CDR2 is SVGAGI (reference sequence). J gave up 5 bases and V 6 bases, and 9 bases lay outside the gene matches. The CDR3 DNA sequence: TGTGCCAGCAGCCCCCCTCGGGACAGGGGAACTGAAGCTTTCTTT. Amino acids: CASSPPRDRGTEAFF.

This clone is a singleton in its sample. The genes are TRBV5-1 and TRBJ2-5, with 10 nucleotides matching TRBD2. This CDR3 contains 15 residues. The trim removed 4 bases at V and 2 bases at J, leaving 5 bases unmatched. CDR1 is SGHRS, CDR2 YFSETQ, per germline. In DNA form, the CDR3 reads TGCGCCAGCAGCCCTGGACTAGCGGTACAAGAGACCCAGTACTTC. The encoded protein is CASSPGLAVQETQYF.

The chain combines TRBV7-9 with TRBJ2-3; 10 bases fit TRBD2. The V gene end was trimmed by 11 bases and the J gene end by 6 bases; junction bases not matched to a gene: 11. The CDR3 loop spans 14 amino acids. Per the germline V gene, CDR1 is SEHNR and CDR2 is FQNEAQ (reference sequence). CDR3 region: CADSVAGGIDTQYF. The CDR3 nucleotides read TGTGCCGACTCGGTAGCGGGAGGTATCGATACGCAGTATTTT.

This chain joins TRBV5-1 and TRBJ2-1, with a tentative D call TRBD2 (6 bases). Germline lookup yields CDR1 SGHRS and CDR2 YFSETQ. The length of the CDR3 is 17 residues. The V and J ends lost 2 bases and 5 bases respectively, with 20 bases between them. CDR3 nucleotides: TGCGCCAGCAGCTTCCCCGTTGGAGGGTCCTGGAACAATGAGCAGTTCTTC. Encoded protein: CASSFPVGGSWNNEQFF.

The chain's CDR3 is CATRLAGVLQSSYNEQFF. The CDR3 DNA is TGTGCCACACGACTAGCGGGAGTTCTCCAGAGCTCCTACAATGAGCAGTTCTTC. The chain employs TRBV10-3 and TRBJ2-1; 12 positions agree with TRBD2. From germline, CDR1 is ENHRY and CDR2 SYGVKD. The V and J ends lost 10 bases and 0 bases, in that order; junction bases with no gene match: 13. The CDR3 spans 18 residues.

The chain joins TRBV6-5 to TRBJ1-2, with a tentative D call TRBD1 (5 bases). Trimming took off 6 bases at V and 1 base at J, with 12 bases between the two ends. Germline V gives CDR1 MNHEY, CDR2 SVGAGI. The CDR3 consists of 14 residues. CDR3 in amino acids: CASSLGQGNYGYTF. CDR3 sequence (DNA): TGTGCCAGCAGCCTCGGTCAGGGTAACTATGGCTACACCTTC.

The genes are TRBV2 and TRBJ2-5; 8 nucleotides agree with TRBD2. CDR1 is SNHLY, CDR2 FYNNEI, per germline. The J segment lost 5 bases and the V segment lost 4 bases, leaving 3 bases of the junction unmatched. The CDR3 loop spans 13 amino acids. The CDR3 region is CASSASSGETQYF. The CDR3 DNA reads as TGTGCCAGCAGTGCCTCTAGCGGGGAGACCCAGTACTTC.

This clone was detected a few times. Relative to the germline gene, one junction end is altered; a read error may explain this. The chain recombines TRBV7-7 with TRBJ1-1, with 8 bases fitting TRBD1. Germline CDR1 and CDR2: SSHAT and FNYEAQ (reference sequence). The CDR3 covers 13 residues. Here the CDR3 reads CASSLDRGAEAFF. The CDR3 DNA is TGTGCTAGCAGCTTAGACAGGGGAGCTGAAGCTTTCTTT.

This clone was seen only once. The chain carries TRBV9 and TRBJ2-3, with D possibly being TRBD2 (6 bases). The germline V and J ends were trimmed by 4 bases and 2 bases, with 14 bases remaining between them. Germline V gene data show CDR1 as SGDLS and CDR2 as YYNGEE. This CDR3 contains 15 residues. Here the CDR3 reads CASSPEAGYTDTQYF. The CDR3 nucleotides read TGTGCCAGCAGCCCCGAGGCGGGGTACACAGATACGCAGTATTTT.

In this sample, this clone turned up a few times. The chain couples TRBV11-2 to TRBJ2-3, with 14 bases aligning to TRBD2. The germline V gene encodes CDR1 SGHAT and CDR2 FQNNGV. V gave up 4 bases and J gave up 1 base; unmatched junction bases: 1. The CDR3 loop spans 16 amino acids. This CDR3 is CASSSGLAGGTDTQYF. CDR3 coding DNA: TGTGCCAGCAGCTCGGGACTAGCGGGGGGCACAGATACGCAGTATTTT. The full variable domain, completed using reference TRBV11-2 and TRBJ2-3, is EAGVAQSPRYKIIEKRQSVAFWCNPISGHATLYWYQQILGQGPKLLIQFQNNGVVDDSQLPKDRFSAERLKGVDSTLKIQPAKLEDSAVYLCASSSGLAGGTDTQYFGPGTRLTVL.

This chain joins TRBV6-1 and TRBJ2-7; 10 nucleotides align to TRBD2. With 0 bases clipped from V and 3 bases from J, the junction kept 5 bases outside the gene matches. The CDR3 runs to 16 residues. Germline CDR1 MNHNS, CDR2 SASEGT. The CDR3 protein is CASSEARLAGFYEQYF. In DNA form, the CDR3 reads TGTGCCAGCAGTGAAGCCCGACTAGCGGGTTTCTACGAGCAGTACTTC.

In its sample, this clone was seen once. This chain joins TRBV5-1 and TRBJ2-7; 9 nucleotides align to TRBD1. Germline V gene data show CDR1 as SGHRS and CDR2 as YFSETQ. The CDR3 length is 15 residues. J was trimmed by 2 bases and V by 4 bases; bases with no gene match: 7. The CDR3 DNA follows: TGCGCCAGCAGCACGCGGGGACAGGGAGCCTACGAGCAGTACTTC. This encodes CASSTRGQGAYEQYF.

V gene TRBV7-8 combines with J gene TRBJ1-2, with D unclear. V lost 2 bases and J lost 2, with 6 bases in between. The CDR3 runs to 13 residues. Germline assignment: CDR1 SGHVS and CDR2 FQNEAQ. The CDR3 sequence: CASSLNKNYGYTF. The CDR3 DNA is TGTGCCAGCAGCTTAAACAAAAACTATGGCTACACCTTC.

The V gene is TRBV10-3, the J gene TRBJ2-7, with D tentatively TRBD2 (5 bases). Trimming removed 10 bases from V and 6 bases from J, with 16 bases in between. The CDR3 is 12 amino acids. Germline loops: CDR1 ENHRY, CDR2 SYGVKD. CDR3 sequence reads: CANRSPRGEQYF. For the CDR3, the DNA is TGTGCCAACCGGTCCCCTCGGGGCGAGCAGTACTTC.

The V and J genes are TRBV6-5 and TRBJ1-5; D uncertain. Germline CDR1 is MNHEY and CDR2 is SVGAGI. The V end was cut by 5 bases, the J end by 6 bases, with 11 bases between. The CDR3 length is 13 residues. The CDR3 is CASSPSPLQPQHF. The CDR3 DNA reads as TGTGCCAGCAGTCCCTCTCCACTTCAGCCCCAGCATTTT.

The chain employs TRBV7-8 and TRBJ1-4; a weak D match, TRBD1 (6 bases). Looked up from germline, CDR1 is SGHVS and CDR2 is FQNEAQ. Trimming left V 6 bases short and J 2 bases short, with 16 bases between. The CDR3 extends over 16 amino acids. This chain's CDR3 is CASRPTGGLTNEKLFF. The CDR3 coding sequence is TGTGCCAGCAGGCCAACGGGGGGCCTCACTAATGAAAAACTGTTTTTT.

The rearrangement links TRBV11-2 to TRBJ2-3, with TRBD2 identical over 8 bases. The V gene end was trimmed by 1 base and the J gene end by 2 bases; junction bases not matched to a gene: 11. Germline V gives CDR1 SGHAT, CDR2 FQNNGV. This CDR3 is built from 18 residues. In DNA form, the CDR3 reads TGTGCCAGCAGCTTAGTGGGGGGGCTAGCGGGCTTCACAGATACGCAGTATTTT. Translation: CASSLVGGLAGFTDTQYF.

This chain joins TRBV2 and TRBJ1-1; D is perhaps TRBD1 (5 bases). The CDR3 sequence is 18 residues long. V lost 5 bases to trimming and J lost 5 bases, with 27 bases between them. Per the germline V gene, CDR1 is SNHLY and CDR2 is FYNNEI. The CDR3 DNA sequence: TGTGCCAGCAGTTTCAGCGGGACTGTCTCGGGTCTTCTAACTGAAGCTTTCTTT. Protein sequence: CASSFSGTVSGLLTEAFF. The full variable domain, its missing parts supplied by reference TRBV2 and TRBJ1-1, is EPEVTQTPSHQVTQMGQEVILRCVPISNHLYFYWYRQILGQKVEFLVSFYNNEISEKSEIFDDQFSVERPDGSNFTLKIRSTKLEDSAMYFCASSFSGTVSGLLTEAFFGQGTRLTVV.

Here the CDR3 DNA reads TGCGCCAGCAGCTTAGAGAGGCTAGCGGGGGTCACAGATACGCAGTATTTT. This sequence encodes CASSLERLAGVTDTQYF. The chain carries TRBV5-1 and TRBJ2-3; 10 bases agree with TRBD2. Germline V gives CDR1 SGHRS, CDR2 YFSETQ. The J segment lost 2 bases and the V segment lost 2 bases, leaving 8 bases of the junction unmatched. This CDR3 contains 17 residues. Filled out from reference TRBV5-1 and TRBJ2-3, the complete variable domain reads KAGVTQTPRYLIKTRGQQVTLSCSPISGHRSVSWYQQTPGQGLQFLFEYFSETQRNKGNFPGRFSGRQFSNSRSEMNVSTLELGDSALYLCASSLERLAGVTDTQYFGPGTRLTVL.

This clone was observed a single time. The chain has TRBV5-1 and TRBJ2-5; D might be TRBD1 (7 bases). The V end was cut by 8 bases, the J end by 3 bases, with 20 bases between. Germline V lookup: CDR1 SGHRS, CDR2 YFSETQ. This CDR3 is 15 amino acids long. CDR3 sequence (DNA): TGCGCCAGTCTAACAGGGGCCTCGGGAGAAGAGACCCAGTACTTC. Amino acid sequence: CASLTGASGEETQYF.

The rearrangement uses TRBV18 and TRBJ2-7, with D perhaps TRBD2 (7 bases). This CDR3 spans 17 amino acids. The V end lost 6 bases, the J end lost 5 bases, and 26 bases lay between the germline ends. Germline V gene data show CDR1 as KGHSH and CDR2 as LQKENI. This CDR3 is CASSPLPEGGGAHEQYF. CDR3 sequence (DNA): TGTGCCAGCTCCCCTCTACCAGAGGGGGGGGGCGCTCACGAGCAGTACTTC.

V gene TRBV15 combines with J gene TRBJ2-4, with 12 bases identical to TRBD1. The germline V gene has CDR1 LNHNV and CDR2 YYDKDF (reference sequence). The V and J ends lost 5 bases and 3 bases, in that order; junction bases with no gene match: 17. CDR3 size: 20 residues. CDR3 loop: CATSPFGGQGANRDKNIQYF. The CDR3 bases are TGTGCCACCAGCCCATTCGGGGGACAGGGGGCTAATCGAGACAAAAACATTCAGTACTTC.

V and J are TRBV10-1 and TRBJ1-1; 8 bases are a match to TRBD1. V was pared by 2 bases and J by 3 bases, with 5 bases of the junction left unmatched. Germline assignment: CDR1 WNHNN and CDR2 SYGVQD (reference sequence). The CDR3 is 15 residues long. The CDR3 bases are TGCGCCAGCAGTGAGGCAGGGGGCCGGGACACTGAAGCTTTCTTT. This gives the protein CASSEAGGRDTEAFF.